This T cell receptor (beta chain) was captured by sequencing in a study of neoadjuvant anti-PD-1 for oral cavity cancer. Here immunoSEQ multiplex PCR was the method, and the copy in TCRdb shows in-frame clones only, minus some. The sample shows over 9,500 clones, around 58% of them seen only once. This CDR3 comprises 11 residues. The germline V gene encodes CDR1 MDHEN and CDR2 SYDVKM. The V and J ends lost 6 bases and 3 bases respectively, with 5 bases between them. The clonotype originates from a person aged 35-79 years with oral cavity squamous cell carcinoma. The source material was tumor tissue, sampled before nivolumab (anti-PD-1) treatment. This chain links TRBV28 with TRBJ1-1, with D unclear. The CDR3 DNA sequence: TGTGCCAGCAGCTTAGACACTGAAGCTTTCTTT. Amino acid sequence: CASSLDTEAFF.